These T cell receptor beta chains were read from a single sample in a study of T cells in Graves' hyperthyroidism and ophthalmopathy. TCRdb reprocessed the multiplex PCR reads via MiXCR and lists one record per CDR3 protein. Seen here are some 510,000 distinct CDR3 sequences, 20% observed once, and the top ten hold about a quarter. Sequencing was carried out using blood. These receptors were obtained from a man aged 18 to 29 with Graves' hyperthyroidism. CDR3s leave out the opening cysteine and the closing phenylalanine or tryptophan.

j_call v_call cdr3_aa
TRBJ1-5 TRBV28 ASSLFGLSNQPQH
TRBJ2-3 TRBV25-1 ASEKDLDTQY
TRBJ2-5 TRBV5-1 ASSLVAGMETQY
TRBJ1-2 TRBV28 ASSPSGTGKSDGYT
TRBJ1-1 TRBV19 ASSFRQFDVAF
TRBJ1-3 TRBV6-1 ATRTVDGNTIY
TRBJ1-1 TRBV19 ASTDRMNTEAF
TRBJ1-1 TRBV4-1 ASSQERRAPGHTEAF
TRBJ1-1 TRBV5-6 ASSFTGGADTEAF
TRBJ2-5 TRBV12-3/TRBV12-4 ASSLRTSGRQETQY
TRBJ2-3 TRBV12-3/TRBV12-4 ASSPPGGSTDTQY
TRBJ1-6 TRBV30 AWAVGIRSPLH
TRBJ1-1 TRBV19 ASSMQGGTEAF
TRBJ2-2 TRBV27 ASSLGTPTGELF
TRBJ2-5 TRBV5-1 ASRGPLLETQY
TRBJ1-2 TRBV10-3 AISDRGGGSTLYGYT
TRBJ1-1 TRBV6-5 ASSYQNSKGGRAF
TRBJ1-1 TRBV5-1 ASSFLSVGTEAF
TRBJ2-7 TRBV11-2 ASSLEGGPNSYEQY
TRBJ1-5 TRBV15 ATRKKDSYQPQH
TRBJ1-1 TRBV12-3/TRBV12-4 ASSFDRETEAF
TRBJ2-5 TRBV3-1 ASSTMEYQETQY
TRBJ1-1 TRBV7-2 ASSWGPMNTEAF
TRBJ2-2 TRBV7-8 ASSSSLGLRGTGELF
TRBJ2-4 TRBV6-5 ASSFGSRDIQY
TRBJ2-5 TRBV7-8 ASSFIPPGLAAQETQY
TRBJ2-4 TRBV11-2 ASSLAVRGANIQY
TRBJ2-7 TRBV4-1 ASSQNMGRTYEQY
TRBJ1-5 TRBV30 AWSATYSNQPQH
TRBJ2-2 TRBV18 ASSPAGSGELF
TRBJ1-5 TRBV4-1 ASSPRQAYGEPQH
TRBJ1-2 TRBV18 ASSPPPPRGSDGYT
TRBJ1-1 TRBV6-1 ASSPTGGHTEAF
TRBJ2-5 TRBV11-2 ASSRGLTQY
TRBJ1-1 TRBV20-1 SATGLGSSTEAF
TRBJ2-7 TRBV15 ATSRQTSGRLSAYEQY
TRBJ1-5 TRBV19 ASRWGTGINQPQH
TRBJ2-7 TRBV7-8 ASSLVRTGPYEQY
TRBJ2-5 TRBV28 ASGLAGETETQY
TRBJ2-5 TRBV7-6 ASSSLGTAQETQY
TRBJ2-2 TRBV29-1 SVVGQANTGELF
TRBJ2-2 TRBV12-3/TRBV12-4 ASSTGQGLVELF
TRBJ2-5 TRBV24-1 ATSDSLEGLETQY
TRBJ2-5 TRBV9 ASSGGQGTTQY
TRBJ2-7 TRBV11-2 ASSLESGGATPYEQY
TRBJ2-5 TRBV24-1 ATSRTGSETQY
TRBJ1-1 TRBV6-4 ASSKLQNTEAF
TRBJ1-1 TRBV5-8 ASSWLDRQAVGAF
TRBJ1-5 TRBV12-3/TRBV12-4 ASSSSAGGGNQPQH
TRBJ1-1 TRBV5-1 ASSLAQGQMNTEAF
TRBJ1-2 TRBV6-1 ASREGANYGYT
TRBJ1-1 TRBV30 AWKDGGLMNTEAF
TRBJ1-2 TRBV28 ASSPPWGGGYT